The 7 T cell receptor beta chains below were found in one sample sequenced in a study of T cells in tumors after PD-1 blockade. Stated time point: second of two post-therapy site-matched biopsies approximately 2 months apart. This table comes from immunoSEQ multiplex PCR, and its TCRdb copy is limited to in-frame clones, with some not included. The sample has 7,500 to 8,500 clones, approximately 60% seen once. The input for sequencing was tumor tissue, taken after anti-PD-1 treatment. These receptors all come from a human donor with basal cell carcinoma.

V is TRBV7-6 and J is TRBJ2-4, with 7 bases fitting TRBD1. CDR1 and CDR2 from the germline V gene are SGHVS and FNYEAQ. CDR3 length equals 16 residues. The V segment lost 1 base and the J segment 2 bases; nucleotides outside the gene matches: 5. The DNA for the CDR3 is TGTGCCAGCAGCTTAGGTGGCAGGGGGTCCAAAAACATTCAGTACTTC. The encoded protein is CASSLGGRGSKNIQYF.

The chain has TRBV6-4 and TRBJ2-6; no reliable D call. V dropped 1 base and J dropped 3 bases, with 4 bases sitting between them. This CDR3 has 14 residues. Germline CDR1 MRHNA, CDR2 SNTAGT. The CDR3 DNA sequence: TGTGCCAGCAGTGACTTGGGTGGGGCCAACGTCCTGACTTTC. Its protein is CASSDLGGANVLTF.

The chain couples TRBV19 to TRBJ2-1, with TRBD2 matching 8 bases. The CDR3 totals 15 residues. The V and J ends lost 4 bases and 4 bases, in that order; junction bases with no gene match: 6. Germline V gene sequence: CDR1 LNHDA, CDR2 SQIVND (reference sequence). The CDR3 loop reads CASSKPGGPYNEQFF. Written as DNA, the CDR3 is TGTGCCAGTAGTAAGCCGGGGGGGCCTTACAATGAGCAGTTCTTC. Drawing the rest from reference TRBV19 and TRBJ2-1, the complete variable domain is DGGITQSPKYLFRKEGQNVTLSCEQNLNHDAMYWYRQDPGQGLRLIYYSQIVNDFQKGDIAEGYSVSREKKESFPLTVTSAQKNPTAFYLCASSKPGGPYNEQFFGPGTRLTVL.

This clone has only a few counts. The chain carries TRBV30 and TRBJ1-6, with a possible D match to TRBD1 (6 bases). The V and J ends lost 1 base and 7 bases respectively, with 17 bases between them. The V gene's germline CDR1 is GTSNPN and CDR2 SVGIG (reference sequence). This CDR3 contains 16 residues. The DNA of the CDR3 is TGTGCCTGGAGTGGACTGCTGGACAGTAGGAATTCACCCCTCCACTTT. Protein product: CAWSGLLDSRNSPLHF.

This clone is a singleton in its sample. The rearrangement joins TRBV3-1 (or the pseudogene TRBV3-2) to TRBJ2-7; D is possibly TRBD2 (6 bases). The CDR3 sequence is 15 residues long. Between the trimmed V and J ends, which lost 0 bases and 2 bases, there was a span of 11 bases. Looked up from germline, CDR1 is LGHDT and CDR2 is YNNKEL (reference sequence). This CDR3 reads CASSQDYGGAYEQYF. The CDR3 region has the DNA TGTGCCAGCAGCCAAGATTATGGCGGGGCCTACGAGCAGTACTTC.

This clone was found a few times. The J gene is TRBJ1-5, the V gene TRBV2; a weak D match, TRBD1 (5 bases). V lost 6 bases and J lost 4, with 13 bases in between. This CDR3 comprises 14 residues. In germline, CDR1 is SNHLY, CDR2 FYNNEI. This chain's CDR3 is CASSPQGLNQPQHF. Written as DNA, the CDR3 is TGTGCCAGCAGCCCCCAGGGCTTAAATCAGCCCCAGCATTTT. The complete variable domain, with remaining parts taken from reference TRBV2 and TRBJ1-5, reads EPEVTQTPSHQVTQMGQEVILRCVPISNHLYFYWYRQILGQKVEFLVSFYNNEISEKSEIFDDQFSVERPDGSNFTLKIRSTKLEDSAMYFCASSPQGLNQPQHFGDGTRLSIL.

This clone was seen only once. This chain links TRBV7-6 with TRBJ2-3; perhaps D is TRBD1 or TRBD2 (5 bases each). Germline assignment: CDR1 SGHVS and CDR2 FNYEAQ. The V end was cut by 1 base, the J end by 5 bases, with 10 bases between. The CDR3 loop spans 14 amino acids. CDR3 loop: CASSLGGAGDTQYF. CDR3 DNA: TGTGCCAGCAGCTTAGGTGGGGCGGGAGATACGCAGTATTTT.